The source of this TCR beta chain is a study of early T cells in non-severe SARS-CoV-2 infection. By proportion, this clonotype is medium-sized. TCRdb reanalysed the 5' RACE reads using MiXCR and keeps one entry per CDR3 protein. In the table there are tens of thousands of distinct CDR3 sequences, less than 11% of which are singletons. CDR3 length: 15 amino acids. J gave up 6 bases and V 6 bases, and 5 bases lay outside the gene matches. Germline V gene sequence: CDR1 MRHNA, CDR2 SNTAGT. Material: whole blood. The sequence was obtained from an adult who was a healthcare worker with PCR-confirmed SARS-CoV-2 infection or an uninfected control (not recorded which). The chain recombines TRBV6-4 with TRBJ2-3; 14 bases are a match to TRBD2. The CDR3 sequence is CASRRLAGGSDTQYF. The CDR3 DNA sequence: TGTGCCAGCAGAAGACTAGCGGGGGGGTCCGATACGCAGTATTTT.